These 30 T cell receptor beta chains originate from one sample sequenced in a study of T cell repertoires in cytomegalovirus infection. Which antigens these TCRs recognize remains unknown. Using its own MiXCR run on the reads, TCRdb lists one record per CDR3 protein. Here the sample spans roughly 120,000 distinct CDR3 sequences, roughly 30% being singletons. The sample here was CD8+ T cells from cultured PBMCs, taken from culture after CMV antigen stimulation. These receptors were collected from a human donor in good health (CMV status not recorded). Some clones in this sample may be carry-over from other donors' samples.

The chain is built from TRBV2 and TRBJ2-1, with 8 bases matching TRBD1. The germline V gene encodes CDR1 SNHLY and CDR2 FYNNEI. The ends lost 1 base at V and 2 bases at J; junction bases unmatched: 4. This CDR3 comprises 16 residues. CDR3 sequence: CASSEVAGGAYNEQFF. The CDR3, as DNA: TGTGCCAGCAGTGAAGTGGCAGGGGGCGCCTACAATGAGCAGTTCTTC. The full variable domain, in which reference TRBV2 and TRBJ2-1 provide the parts outside the CDR3, is EPEVTQTPSHQVTQMGQEVILRCVPISNHLYFYWYRQILGQKVEFLVSFYNNEISEKSEIFDDQFSVERPDGSNFTLKIRSTKLEDSAMYFCASSEVAGGAYNEQFFGPGTRLTVL.

The chain couples TRBV6-5 to TRBJ2-7; perhaps D is TRBD1 or TRBD2 (5 bases each). Looked up from germline, CDR1 is MNHEY and CDR2 is SVGAGI. This CDR3 is 16 amino acids long. Trimming pared 7 bases from V and 2 bases from J, leaving 21 bases between. The CDR3 DNA sequence: TGTGCCAGCACTGGAAAACCGGGACCTAAGCCCTACGAGCAGTACTTC. This codes for CASTGKPGPKPYEQYF.

The chain has TRBV18 and TRBJ1-2; maybe TRBD1 (5 bases). The germline CDR1 and CDR2 sequences are KGHSH and LQKENI. This CDR3 is 14 amino acids long. V lost 2 bases to trimming and J lost 2 bases, with 9 bases between them. CDR3 sequence reads: CASSPDSQNYGYTF. CDR3 coding DNA: TGTGCCAGCTCACCAGACAGCCAAAACTATGGCTACACCTTC.

This clonotype was recorded many times. This chain uses TRBV28 with TRBJ1-2, with 10 positions matching TRBD1. Per the germline V gene, CDR1 is MDHEN and CDR2 is SYDVKM. The CDR3 extends over 14 amino acids. V shed 5 bases, J shed 8 bases, and the junction held 8 bases outside the gene matches. CDR3 bases: TGTGCCAGCAGTCCCGACAGGGGGCCGGGCGGCTACACCTTC. This sequence encodes CASSPDRGPGGYTF.

As for this clonotype: The junction and the germline gene differ at one end; a read error may be behind it. The chain combines TRBV24-1 with TRBJ2-5; D might be TRBD2 (6 bases). Looked up from germline, CDR1 is KGHDR and CDR2 is SFDVKD. CDR3 length: 17 amino acids. CDR3 amino acids: CATGEPTNTSSAETQYF. The CDR3 coding sequence is TGTGCCACCGGTGAGCCAACAAACACTAGCAGCGCGGAGACCCAGTACTTC.

This clonotype was seen more than once but under ten times. The V gene is TRBV6-1, the J gene TRBJ1-1, with TRBD1 identical over 8 bases. Looked up from germline, CDR1 is MNHNS and CDR2 is SASEGT. CDR3 length: 14 amino acids. With V trimmed by 6 bases and J by 2 bases, 5 bases remained unmatched. The CDR3 here is CASRDTGGNTEAFF. DNA of the CDR3: TGTGCCAGCAGGGACACAGGGGGAAACACTGAAGCTTTCTTT.

There are a few counts of this clonotype. CDR3 DNA sequence: TGCAGTGCTAGCCCCGCGCTAGCGGAAGTCAATGAGCAGTTCTTC. Protein product: CSASPALAEVNEQFF. This chain connects TRBV20-1 to TRBJ2-1, with 7 bases that match TRBD2. V shed 3 bases and J 6 bases; nucleotides not matched to a gene: 11. This CDR3 has 15 residues. Germline assignment: CDR1 DFQATT and CDR2 SNEGSKA (reference sequence).

The chain carries TRBV24-1 and TRBJ2-2, with D possibly matching TRBD2 (5 bases). V was shortened by 2 bases and J by 4 bases, with 10 bases between the two germline ends. The CDR3 consists of 15 residues. Germline assignment: CDR1 KGHDR and CDR2 SFDVKD. Written as DNA, the CDR3 is TGTGCCACCAGTGATTCCGGAGGCGTCACCGGGGAGCTGTTTTTT. Its protein product is CATSDSGGVTGELFF.

A note on this clonotype: This may come from a read error, since a much larger clone is one base off. The chain links TRBV7-6 to TRBJ2-2; tentative D call: TRBD2 (5 bases). This CDR3 contains 15 residues. CDR1 is SGHVS, CDR2 FNYEAQ, per germline. The CDR3 loop reads CAGSRPIGVAGELFF. In nucleotides, the CDR3 is TGTGCCGGCAGTCGCCCAATCGGGGTAGCCGGGGAGCTGTTTTTT. The complete variable domain, with remaining parts taken from reference TRBV7-6 and TRBJ2-2, reads GAGVSQSPRYKVTKRGQDVALRCDPISGHVSLYWYRQALGQGPEFLTYFNYEAQQDKSGLPNDRFSAERPEGSISTLTIQRTEQRDSAMYRCAGSRPIGVAGELFFGEGSRLTVL.

The table lists this clonotype with a few counts. The chain is built from TRBV18 and TRBJ2-3; no firm D call. This CDR3 has 18 amino acids. Germline CDR1 and CDR2: KGHSH and LQKENI. V lost 3 bases, J lost 2 bases, and 21 bases lay in between. The CDR3 region has the DNA TGTGCCAGCTCACCCGAGGCCGCAGACCTACCTTTCACAGATACGCAGTATTTT. It encodes CASSPEAADLPFTDTQYF.

The gene calls are TRBV7-8 and TRBJ1-1, with no clear D. This CDR3 contains 13 residues. Germline V CDR1 and CDR2: SGHVS, FQNEAQ. The V and J ends lost 5 bases and 0 bases respectively, with 7 bases between them. CDR3 in amino acids: CASSPEMNTEAFF. CDR3 coding DNA: TGTGCCAGCAGCCCCGAGATGAACACTGAAGCTTTCTTT.

Only a few counts were recorded for this clonotype. V is TRBV7-2 and J is TRBJ1-2, with D tentatively TRBD1 (6 bases). The germline CDR1 and CDR2 sequences are SGHTA and FQGNSA. This CDR3 contains 12 residues. Trimming removed 7 bases at V and 7 bases at J, with 13 bases between. CDR3 loop: CASNTGGAGYTF. The CDR3 region has the DNA TGTGCCAGCAACACGGGGGGGGCTGGCTACACCTTC.

This clonotype was recorded a few times. The rearrangement uses TRBV11-2 and TRBJ2-5; TRBD2 matches at 14 bases. The CDR3 has 18 residues. Germline values: CDR1 SGHAT, CDR2 FQNNGV. The junction had 14 bases not matched to a gene; V was cut back by 4 bases and J by 7 bases. For the CDR3, the DNA is TGTGCCAGCAGCTCGTCAGTCCTGACTAGCGGGGGGGGGGGGACCCAGTACTTC. Amino acids: CASSSSVLTSGGGGTQYF.

This clonotype was found many times. The chain uses TRBV7-6 and TRBJ2-2, with a tentative D call TRBD1 (6 bases). Looked up from germline, CDR1 is SGHVS and CDR2 is FNYEAQ. The CDR3 contains 15 residues. V lost 0 bases and J lost 8, with 13 bases in between. CDR3 sequence reads: CASSLAMGARGELFF. The CDR3 DNA sequence: TGTGCCAGCAGCTTAGCGATGGGGGCGCGGGGGGAGCTGTTTTTT.

This chain joins TRBV20-1 and TRBJ2-2; 8 bases align to TRBD2. The V segment lost 1 base and the J segment 2 bases; nucleotides outside the gene matches: 6. This CDR3 is 16 amino acids long. Germline assignment: CDR1 DFQATT and CDR2 SNEGSKA (reference sequence). CDR3 amino acids: CSARVGSGANTGELFF. In DNA, the CDR3 is TGCAGTGCTAGAGTAGGTAGCGGGGCAAACACCGGGGAGCTGTTTTTT.

This chain uses TRBV19 with TRBJ1-2; unclear D gene. Trimming removed 7 bases from V and 2 bases from J, with 14 bases in between. Germline V gene sequence: CDR1 LNHDA, CDR2 SQIVND (reference sequence). The CDR3 has 14 residues. The CDR3 here is CASTFRTENYGYTF. CDR3 nucleotides: TGTGCCAGTACCTTCCGGACGGAAAACTATGGCTACACCTTC.

The chain joins TRBV11-2 to TRBJ2-5; 8 positions match TRBD2. J lost 1 base, V lost 2 bases, and 3 bases had no gene match. The germline gives CDR1 SGHAT, CDR2 FQNNGV. The CDR3 sequence is 15 residues long. CDR3: CASSLPTSGQETQYF. As DNA, the CDR3 is TGTGCCAGCAGCTTACCTACTAGCGGCCAAGAGACCCAGTACTTC.

The V call is TRBV10-3, the J call TRBJ2-7; either TRBD1 or TRBD2 may supply D (5 bases each). This CDR3 region has 17 residues. V dropped 0 bases and J dropped 0 bases, with 15 bases sitting between them. Germline CDR1 and CDR2: ENHRY and SYGVKD. DNA of the CDR3: TGTGCCATCAGTGAGTCCCAGGGACCGGGAATCTCCTACGAGCAGTACTTC. Amino acids: CAISESQGPGISYEQYF.

This CDR3 is CASIQQTGFRNEQFF. DNA of the CDR3: TGTGCCAGCATCCAGCAGACAGGATTTCGAAATGAGCAGTTCTTC. The rearrangement uses TRBV2 and TRBJ2-1; D might be TRBD1 (6 bases). Between the trimmed V and J ends, which lost 7 bases and 7 bases, there was a span of 20 bases. The CDR3 is 15 residues long. The germline gives CDR1 SNHLY, CDR2 FYNNEI. Full variable domain (remainder filled in from reference TRBV2 and TRBJ2-1): EPEVTQTPSHQVTQMGQEVILRCVPISNHLYFYWYRQILGQKVEFLVSFYNNEISEKSEIFDDQFSVERPDGSNFTLKIRSTKLEDSAMYFCASIQQTGFRNEQFFGPGTRLTVL.

At least ten counts were recorded for this clonotype. The chain uses TRBV10-3 and TRBJ2-3; TRBD2 agrees at 10 bases. Germline values: CDR1 ENHRY, CDR2 SYGVKD. V lost 5 bases, J lost 2 bases, and 4 bases stayed unmatched. This CDR3 comprises 15 residues. The CDR3 DNA reads as TGTGCCATCAGTTCCGGGACTAGCGACACAGATACGCAGTATTTT. Translation gives CAISSGTSDTDTQYF.

Ten or more counts support this clonotype. The chain uses TRBV7-2 and TRBJ2-1, with unresolved D. This CDR3 region has 13 residues. V shed 3 bases and J shed 6 bases, with 9 bases lying between them. Germline-derived CDR1 and CDR2 are SGHTA and FQGNSA. The CDR3: CASSLGIGNEQFF. The CDR3, as DNA: TGTGCCAGCAGCTTGGGGATCGGCAATGAGCAGTTCTTC.

The rearrangement joins TRBV3-1 to TRBJ2-7; D gene ambiguous. V lost 4 bases and J lost 4, with 11 bases in between. The germline gives CDR1 LGHDT, CDR2 YNNKEL (reference sequence). This CDR3 spans 13 amino acids. The CDR3 nucleotides read TGTGCCAGCAGCCTAGTTGGATTTTACGAGCAGTACTTC. This codes for CASSLVGFYEQYF.

This clonotype has only a few counts. This chain connects TRBV27 to TRBJ2-3; 10 bases are a match to TRBD2. CDR1 and CDR2 from the germline V gene are MNHEY and SMNVEV (reference sequence). The CDR3 covers 18 residues. Trimming took 5 bases from V and 6 from J; bases not matched to a gene: 17. The chain's CDR3 is CASSLSALAGVNGDTQYF. As DNA, the CDR3 is TGTGCCAGCAGTCTGTCTGCTCTAGCGGGGGTTAACGGGGATACGCAGTATTTT.

CDR3 protein: CASSAYGRGESTDTQYF. DNA of the CDR3: TGTGCCAGCAGCGCCTATGGGCGGGGAGAGAGCACAGATACGCAGTATTTT. The genes are TRBV11-3 and TRBJ2-3, with D perhaps matching TRBD2 (6 bases). V was trimmed by 5 bases and J by 0 bases, leaving 18 bases between them. The CDR3 has 17 residues. Per the germline V gene, CDR1 is SGHNT and CDR2 is YENEEA.

A few counts support this clonotype. The CDR3 is CASSEGARGEQYF. CDR3 sequence (DNA): TGTGCCAGCAGTGAGGGGGCGCGGGGCGAGCAGTACTTC. The chain is built from TRBV7-3 and TRBJ2-7; TRBD1 might be the D (7 bases). Germline V gene data show CDR1 as SGHTA and CDR2 as FQGTGA. Trimming shortened V by 6 bases and J by 6 bases, and 15 bases separated the two germline ends. The CDR3 totals 13 residues.

There are a few counts of this clonotype. This chain links TRBV10-3 with TRBJ2-5; D uncertain. Germline CDR1 reads ENHRY; CDR2 reads SYGVKD. This CDR3 has 13 residues. The ends were cut back, 2 bases at V and 5 bases at J, with 9 bases in the middle. CDR3 protein: CAISEGPRETQYF. For the CDR3, the DNA is TGTGCCATCAGTGAGGGGCCCCGGGAGACCCAGTACTTC.

This clonotype came up a few times. The chain carries TRBV2 and TRBJ1-1, with D uncertain. The germline gives CDR1 SNHLY, CDR2 FYNNEI. The CDR3 contains 11 residues. Trimming took off 6 bases at V and 2 bases at J, with 4 bases between the two ends. CDR3 amino acids: CASRVNTEAFF. Here the CDR3 DNA reads TGTGCCAGCAGGGTCAACACTGAAGCTTTCTTT.

The chain joins TRBV4-1 to TRBJ2-5, with 10 bases identical to TRBD2. CDR3 length: 16 residues. The germline CDR1 and CDR2 sequences are MGHRA and YSYEKL. J gave up 5 bases and V 4 bases, and 10 bases lay outside the gene matches. The CDR3 sequence is CASSPQELAGTETQYF. CDR3 nucleotide sequence: TGCGCCAGCAGCCCGCAGGAACTAGCGGGGACGGAGACCCAGTACTTC.

V usage is TRBV15 and J usage is TRBJ1-1; unclear D gene. Trimming left V 0 bases short and J 5 bases short, with 13 bases between. Germline V gene lookup returns CDR1 LNHNV and CDR2 YYDKDF (reference sequence). The CDR3 totals 15 residues. The CDR3, as DNA: TGTGCCACCAGCAGAGAGTCCCTGGGTCTTACTGAAGCTTTCTTT. This translates into CATSRESLGLTEAFF.

This clonotype was seen only a few times. The V and J genes are TRBV12-5 and TRBJ2-7; perhaps TRBD1 as D (5 bases). Germline V gene lookup returns CDR1 LGHNT and CDR2 FRNRAP. Trimming took off 0 bases at V and 6 bases at J, with 9 bases between the two ends. The length of the CDR3 is 13 residues. The CDR3 here is CASGLVLQGEQYF. The DNA of the CDR3 is TGTGCTAGTGGTTTGGTCCTGCAGGGCGAGCAGTACTTC.